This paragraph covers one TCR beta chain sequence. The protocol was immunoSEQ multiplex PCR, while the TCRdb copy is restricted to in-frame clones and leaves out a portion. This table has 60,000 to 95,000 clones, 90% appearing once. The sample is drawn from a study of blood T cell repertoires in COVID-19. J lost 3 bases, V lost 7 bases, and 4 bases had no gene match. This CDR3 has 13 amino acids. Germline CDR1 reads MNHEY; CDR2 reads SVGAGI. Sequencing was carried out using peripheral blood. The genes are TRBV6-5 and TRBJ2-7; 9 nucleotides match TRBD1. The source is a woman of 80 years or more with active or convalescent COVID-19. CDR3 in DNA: TGTGCCAGCAAAACAGGGGGCGGCTACGAGCAGTACTTC. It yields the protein CASKTGGGYEQYF.